This T cell receptor beta chain was sequenced in a study of radiotherapy plus CTLA-4 blockade in lung cancer. For the study at large: Around 18% of enrolled patients responded objectively, and roughly 30% had disease control.

TCRdb keeps only in-frame clones here, not all; method: immunoSEQ multiplex PCR. This table has about 88,000 clones, less than 80% appearing once. General study results and limits: The authors reported that early blood T cell clone dynamics, with interferon-beta, best predicted response. Tumor-derived TCR clones expanded in blood after radiotherapy plus ipilimumab.

Focal radiation was given together with CTLA-4 blockade (ipilimumab) to patients with chemo-refractory metastatic non-small-cell lung cancer. Points on this clone: The antigen remains undetermined.

The germline CDR1 and CDR2 sequences are LNHDA and SQIVND (reference sequence). This CDR3 has 17 amino acids. The germline V and J ends were trimmed by 4 bases and 7 bases, with 20 bases remaining between them. This receptor was taken from a human donor with non-small cell lung cancer that progressed on radiotherapy plus ipilimumab. The rearrangement links TRBV19 to TRBJ1-6, with a possible D match to TRBD1 (5 bases). This sample comprised peripheral blood, obtained from a patient treated with radiotherapy plus ipilimumab. For the CDR3, the DNA is TGTGCCAGTAGTAAAAGACCGGAAGGGGCCGCCAATTCACCCCTCCACTTT. Translating it yields CASSKRPEGAANSPLHF.